A single sample gave rise to the 8 T cell receptor beta chains below, sequenced in a study of control samples from healthy donors and cancer patients. Profiled with immunoSEQ multiplex PCR; TCRdb holds only in-frame clones, not every one. Of about 89,000 clones listed, approximately 87% are singletons. The sequenced sample was blood. Receptors originate from a woman between 40 and 55 years old in good health.

The rearrangement joins TRBV9 to TRBJ2-5; D remains ambiguous. The CDR3 runs to 14 residues. Germline values: CDR1 SGDLS, CDR2 YYNGEE. The V end was cut by 0 bases, the J end by 3 bases, with 9 bases between. The CDR3, as DNA: TGTGCCAGCAGCGTAGGTAACAGCGAAGAGACCCAGTACTTC. Its protein product is CASSVGNSEETQYF.

The V call is TRBV6-5, the J call TRBJ1-2; D not certain. Germline-derived CDR1 and CDR2 are MNHEY and SVGAGI. Trimming pared 3 bases from V and 9 bases from J, leaving 11 bases between. The CDR3 consists of 12 residues. For the CDR3, the DNA is TGTGCCAGCAGTTATGGTTCCGACAGCTACACCTTC. Amino acid sequence: CASSYGSDSYTF.

In DNA, the CDR3 is TGTGCCAGCAGTGAATTAGGGGGCGACGAGCAGTACTTC. This sequence encodes CASSELGGDEQYF. The chain links TRBV25-1 to TRBJ2-7, with 7 bases matching TRBD1. The CDR3 is 13 residues long. Germline V gene sequence: CDR1 MGHDK, CDR2 SYGVNS. The J segment lost 5 bases and the V segment lost 1 base, leaving 2 bases of the junction unmatched.

The chain couples TRBV10-3 to TRBJ1-4; D not resolved. Germline values: CDR1 ENHRY, CDR2 SYGVKD. This CDR3 comprises 13 residues. Trimming stripped 5 bases from V and 4 bases from J, with 8 bases between. CDR3 coding DNA: TGTGCCATCAGTCCCGGGAGTAATGAAAAACTGTTTTTT. This translates into CAISPGSNEKLFF.

A note on this clone: Other DNA sequences within the sample encode an identical CDR3. The chain joins TRBV15 to TRBJ1-1; D is perhaps TRBD1 (5 bases). Between the trimmed V and J ends, which lost 1 base and 1 base, there was a span of 7 bases. The CDR3 totals 14 residues. Germline V gene lookup returns CDR1 LNHNV and CDR2 YYDKDF (reference sequence). The CDR3 protein is CATSRGQGNTEAFF. The CDR3 DNA sequence: TGTGCCACCAGCAGAGGGCAGGGGAACACTGAAGCTTTCTTT.

The genes are TRBV2 and TRBJ2-1; TRBD2 agrees at 12 bases. CDR1 SNHLY and CDR2 FYNNEI come from the germline V gene. The CDR3 spans 18 residues. Losses at the gene ends were 2 bases for V and 2 bases for J; bases not matched to a gene: 7. The CDR3 sequence is CASSEILAGGIPYNEQFF. The DNA for the CDR3 is TGTGCCAGCAGTGAAATACTAGCGGGGGGTATACCCTACAATGAGCAGTTCTTC.

The rearrangement uses TRBV19 and TRBJ2-7; 8 bases are shared with TRBD1. V lost 5 bases to trimming and J lost 7 bases; unmatched junction nucleotides: 13. The length of the CDR3 is 15 residues. The germline gives CDR1 LNHDA, CDR2 SQIVND (reference sequence). In DNA form, the CDR3 reads TGTGCCAGTAGTGGGGGCGGACAGGGTCTGGGGGAGCAGTACTTC. It specifies CASSGGGQGLGEQYF.

V is TRBV6-2 or TRBV6-3 and J is TRBJ2-5; the D is unclear. V lost 2 bases and J lost 2, with 18 bases in between. This CDR3 region has 17 residues. The germline CDR1 and CDR2 sequences are MNHEY and SVGEGT. Here the CDR3 DNA reads TGTGCCAGCAGTTACGTGAATGGATTTAGGAAGCAAGAGACCCAGTACTTC. Protein product: CASSYVNGFRKQETQYF.